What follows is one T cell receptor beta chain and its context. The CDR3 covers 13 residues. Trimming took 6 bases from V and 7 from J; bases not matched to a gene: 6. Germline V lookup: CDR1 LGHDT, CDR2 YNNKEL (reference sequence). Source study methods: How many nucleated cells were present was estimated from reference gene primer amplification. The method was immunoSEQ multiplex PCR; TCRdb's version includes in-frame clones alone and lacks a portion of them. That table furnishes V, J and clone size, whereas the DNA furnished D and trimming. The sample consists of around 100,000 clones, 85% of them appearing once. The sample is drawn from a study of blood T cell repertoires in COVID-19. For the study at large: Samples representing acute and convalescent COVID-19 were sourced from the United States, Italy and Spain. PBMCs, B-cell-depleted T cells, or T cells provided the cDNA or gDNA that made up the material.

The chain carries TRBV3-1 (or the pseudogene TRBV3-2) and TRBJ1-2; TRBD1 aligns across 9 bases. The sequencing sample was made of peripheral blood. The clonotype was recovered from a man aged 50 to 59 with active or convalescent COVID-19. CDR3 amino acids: CASSPGTGFGYTF. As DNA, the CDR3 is TGTGCCAGCAGTCCCGGGACAGGGTTTGGCTACACCTTC.